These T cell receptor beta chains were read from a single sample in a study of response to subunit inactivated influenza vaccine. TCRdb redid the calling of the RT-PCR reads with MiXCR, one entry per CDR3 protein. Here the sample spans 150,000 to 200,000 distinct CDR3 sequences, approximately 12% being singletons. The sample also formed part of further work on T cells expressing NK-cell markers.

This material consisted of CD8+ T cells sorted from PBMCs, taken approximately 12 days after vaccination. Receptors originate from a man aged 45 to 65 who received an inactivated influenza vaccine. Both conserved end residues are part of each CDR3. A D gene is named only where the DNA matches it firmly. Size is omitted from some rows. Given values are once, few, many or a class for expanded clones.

CDR3aa: CASSSGGGVLYEQYF
CDR3nt: TGTGCCAGCAGTTCGGGCGGAGGAGTGTTGTACGAGCAGTACTTC
v_gene: TRBV27
d_gene: .
abundance: many
j_gene: TRBJ2-7

CDR3aa: CASSLELAGPLLETQYF
CDR3nt: TGTGCCAGCAGCTTAGAACTAGCGGGCCCTCTCTTAGAGACCCAGTACTTC
v_gene: TRBV7-6
d_gene: TRBD2
abundance: .
j_gene: TRBJ2-5

CDR3aa: CASSLRGGDEQYF
CDR3nt: TGTGCCAGCAGCTTGCGGGGGGGCGACGAGCAGTACTTC
v_gene: TRBV9
d_gene: TRBD2
abundance: .
j_gene: TRBJ2-7

CDR3aa: CASSSLGGRAYEQFF
CDR3nt: TGTGCCAGCAGCTCGCTGGGCGGGAGGGCATATGAGCAGTTCTTC
v_gene: TRBV11-2
d_gene: TRBD2
abundance: .
j_gene: TRBJ2-1

CDR3aa: CASSQGYGLSYNEQFF
CDR3nt: TGCGCCAGCAGCCAAGGGTACGGGCTCTCCTACAATGAGCAGTTCTTC
v_gene: TRBV4-1
d_gene: .
abundance: .
j_gene: TRBJ2-1

CDR3aa: CASSFSESYEQYF
CDR3nt: TGTGCCAGCAGTTTCTCGGAATCCTACGAGCAGTACTTC
v_gene: TRBV27
d_gene: .
abundance: many
j_gene: TRBJ2-7

CDR3aa: CASSFAPQRGVYEQYF
CDR3nt: TGCGCCAGCAGCTTTGCCCCGCAGCGGGGAGTTTACGAGCAGTACTTC
v_gene: TRBV5-1
d_gene: TRBD2
abundance: .
j_gene: TRBJ2-7

CDR3aa: CASSFGGFTYEQYF
CDR3nt: TGTGCCAGCAGCTTCGGTGGGTTTACCTACGAGCAGTACTTC
v_gene: TRBV7-8
d_gene: .
abundance: .
j_gene: TRBJ2-7

CDR3aa: CASSSGARGGDTQYF
CDR3nt: TGTGCCAGCAGCTCCGGAGCGCGGGGTGGGGATACGCAGTATTTT
v_gene: TRBV7-9
d_gene: .
abundance: .
j_gene: TRBJ2-3

CDR3aa: CSARSPGQAVYEQYF
CDR3nt: TGCAGTGCTAGATCCCCGGGACAGGCCGTATACGAGCAGTACTTC
v_gene: TRBV20-1
d_gene: TRBD1
abundance: .
j_gene: TRBJ2-7

CDR3aa: CASTWTGGNTGELFF
CDR3nt: TGTGCCAGTACCTGGACAGGGGGCAACACCGGGGAGCTGTTTTTT
v_gene: TRBV19
d_gene: TRBD1
abundance: .
j_gene: TRBJ2-2

CDR3aa: CASGPKRDSLNEQFF
CDR3nt: TGTGCCAGCGGACCAAAGCGGGATTCCCTGAATGAGCAGTTCTTC
v_gene: TRBV6-1
d_gene: TRBD2
abundance: .
j_gene: TRBJ2-1

CDR3aa: CASSQDIARTNSPLHF
CDR3nt: TGCGCCAGCAGCCAAGATATTGCCAGGACAAATTCACCCCTCCACTTT
v_gene: TRBV4-1
d_gene: .
abundance: .
j_gene: TRBJ1-6

CDR3aa: CASSSGLMNTGELFF
CDR3nt: TGTGCCAGCAGCTCGGGACTGATGAACACCGGGGAGCTGTTTTTT
v_gene: TRBV7-9
d_gene: .
abundance: .
j_gene: TRBJ2-2

CDR3aa: CASRPGRNTEAFF
CDR3nt: TGTGCCAGCAGACCCGGAAGGAACACTGAAGCTTTCTTT
v_gene: TRBV6-2/TRBV6-3
d_gene: .
abundance: .
j_gene: TRBJ1-1

CDR3aa: CASSPGQYSSYNEQFF
CDR3nt: TGTGCCAGCAGCCCCGGGCAGTATAGCTCCTACAATGAGCAGTTCTTC
v_gene: TRBV4-2
d_gene: .
abundance: many
j_gene: TRBJ2-1

CDR3aa: CASSKESEGYGYTF
CDR3nt: TGTGCCAGCAGCAAAGAGTCAGAGGGCTATGGCTACACCTTC
v_gene: TRBV21-1
d_gene: .
abundance: few
j_gene: TRBJ1-2

CDR3aa: CASSFLTGPRDTGELFF
CDR3nt: TGTGCCAGCAGCTTTTTAACAGGGCCCAGAGACACCGGGGAGCTGTTTTTT
v_gene: TRBV21-1
d_gene: .
abundance: .
j_gene: TRBJ2-2

CDR3aa: CASSHSAARNEKLFF
CDR3nt: TGTGCCAGCAGCCATTCTGCGGCCCGGAATGAAAAACTGTTTTTT
v_gene: TRBV14
d_gene: .
abundance: .
j_gene: TRBJ1-4

CDR3aa: CSARDPLAGGVGETQYF
CDR3nt: TGCAGTGCTAGAGATCCACTAGCGGGAGGGGTAGGAGAGACCCAGTACTTC
v_gene: TRBV20-1
d_gene: TRBD2
abundance: few
j_gene: TRBJ2-5

CDR3aa: CASSSKAGGPYNEQFF
CDR3nt: TGTGCCAGCAGTTCTAAAGCGGGAGGGCCCTACAATGAGCAGTTCTTC
v_gene: TRBV12-3/TRBV12-4
d_gene: TRBD2
abundance: .
j_gene: TRBJ2-1

CDR3aa: CASSQVAGGYLDTQYF
CDR3nt: TGTGCCAGCAGCCAGGTGGCGGGAGGGTACCTTGATACGCAGTATTTT
v_gene: TRBV3-1
d_gene: TRBD2
abundance: .
j_gene: TRBJ2-3

CDR3aa: CATSDPFRTGLSEQYF
CDR3nt: TGTGCCACCAGTGACCCCTTCCGGACAGGGCTAAGTGAGCAGTACTTC
v_gene: TRBV24-1
d_gene: TRBD1
abundance: .
j_gene: TRBJ2-7

CDR3aa: CASSEPSRTGATDTQYF
CDR3nt: TGCGCCAGCAGTGAGCCGAGTCGGACAGGGGCCACAGATACGCAGTATTTT
v_gene: TRBV10-2
d_gene: TRBD1
abundance: few
j_gene: TRBJ2-3

CDR3aa: CASSQGPREQFF
CDR3nt: TGTGCCAGCAGCCAAGGCCCCCGCGAGCAGTTCTTC
v_gene: TRBV14
d_gene: .
abundance: few
j_gene: TRBJ2-1

CDR3aa: CATSRVAGGAEQYF
CDR3nt: TGTGCCACCAGCAGAGTCGCGGGAGGGGCCGAGCAGTACTTC
v_gene: TRBV15
d_gene: TRBD2
abundance: few
j_gene: TRBJ2-7

CDR3aa: CASSLSGAIPTYNEQFF
CDR3nt: TGTGCCAGCAGTCTTAGCGGGGCCATCCCTACCTACAATGAGCAGTTCTTC
v_gene: TRBV7-6
d_gene: TRBD2
abundance: few
j_gene: TRBJ2-1

CDR3aa: CASSLGVAGGWADTQYF
CDR3nt: TGTGCCAGCAGTTTAGGAGTAGCGGGGGGATGGGCAGATACGCAGTATTTT
v_gene: TRBV12-3/TRBV12-4
d_gene: TRBD2
abundance: .
j_gene: TRBJ2-3

CDR3aa: CASSPLSGSGANVLTF
CDR3nt: TGTGCCAGCAGCCCATTATCCGGCTCTGGGGCCAACGTCCTGACTTTC
v_gene: TRBV7-8
d_gene: .
abundance: many
j_gene: TRBJ2-6

CDR3aa: CASSEGRGEYNEQFF
CDR3nt: TGTGCCAGCAGTGAAGGAAGGGGGGAATACAATGAGCAGTTCTTC
v_gene: TRBV6-1
d_gene: .
abundance: .
j_gene: TRBJ2-1

CDR3aa: CASSLSIADRERDGYTF
CDR3nt: TGTGCCAGCAGTTTATCGATTGCGGACAGGGAAAGAGACGGCTACACCTTC
v_gene: TRBV27
d_gene: TRBD1
abundance: few
j_gene: TRBJ1-2

CDR3aa: CAGLRGEGYTF
CDR3nt: TGTGCCGGCCTGAGGGGCGAGGGCTACACCTTC
v_gene: TRBV7-9
d_gene: .
abundance: many
j_gene: TRBJ1-2

CDR3aa: CATRSGSSHEQYF
CDR3nt: TGTGCCACCCGGAGCGGGAGTTCCCACGAGCAGTACTTC
v_gene: TRBV15
d_gene: TRBD2
abundance: few
j_gene: TRBJ2-7